What follows are 8 T cell receptor beta chains derived from one specimen sequenced in a study of T-cell reconstitution after alpha-beta-depleted transplantation in children. Preparation of the TCRbeta library involved a method that used unique molecular identifiers. TCRdb called the PCR reads again in MiXCR, with one record for every CDR3 protein. The sample lists 440,000 or so distinct CDR3 sequences, about a tenth occurring once. The sequenced sample was PBMCs from the stem cell graft donor, obtained from the stem cell graft. These receptors were collected from a human donor who donated a stem cell graft to a child with acute myeloid leukemia.

This clonotype was counted at least ten times. The genes are TRBV20-1 and TRBJ2-3, with 13 bases fitting TRBD2. The germline V gene encodes CDR1 DFQATT and CDR2 SNEGSKA (reference sequence). The CDR3 is 16 residues long. After removal of 6 bases from V and 2 bases from J, the junction contained 8 bases not matched to a gene. This CDR3 reads CSAMTSGGPSTDTQYF. The CDR3 bases are TGCAGTGCCATGACTAGCGGGGGGCCCTCCACAGATACGCAGTATTTT.

CDR3 region: CASSLQGQGQETQYF. In DNA form, the CDR3 reads TGTGCCAGCTCACTCCAAGGACAGGGCCAAGAGACCCAGTACTTC. The rearrangement links TRBV18 to TRBJ2-5, with 8 nucleotides matching TRBD1. This CDR3 region has 15 residues. Germline loops: CDR1 KGHSH, CDR2 LQKENI. V shed 4 bases, J shed 1 base, and the junction held 5 bases outside the gene matches.

The V call is TRBV12-3 or TRBV12-4, the J call TRBJ2-1; TRBD2 matches at 7 bases. The length of the CDR3 is 17 residues. J lost 0 bases, V lost 1 base, and 6 bases had no gene match. The DNA for the CDR3 is TGTGCCAGCAGTTTAGAACTGGGCGGGAGCTCCTACAATGAGCAGTTCTTC. It translates to CASSLELGGSSYNEQFF.

This chain links TRBV12-3 or TRBV12-4 with TRBJ1-1; D gene ambiguous. The CDR3 is made up of 15 amino acids. The V gene lost 5 bases and the J gene lost 0 bases, with 13 bases spanning the gap. In nucleotides, the CDR3 is TGTGCCAGCAGTACCTCGGGAGGCATGAACACTGAAGCTTTCTTT. This sequence encodes CASSTSGGMNTEAFF.

This clonotype was seen more than once but under ten times. The chain carries TRBV4-2 and TRBJ1-3, with TRBD1 identical over 8 bases. The CDR3 totals 16 residues. Germline lookup yields CDR1 LGHNA and CDR2 YNFKEQ. Unmatched junction bases numbered 7, after V lost 4 bases and J lost 2 bases. CDR3 sequence: CASSLGTGGAGNTIYF. CDR3 in DNA: TGTGCCAGCAGCCTGGGGACAGGAGGAGCTGGAAACACCATATATTTT.

This clonotype was counted between two and nine times. The chain couples TRBV5-1 to TRBJ2-6; no definite D call. CDR1 and CDR2 (germline): SGHRS, YFSETQ. The V end lost 0 bases, the J end lost 0 bases, and 4 bases lay between the germline ends. The CDR3 has 15 amino acids. The CDR3 nucleotides read TGCGCCAGCAGCTTGGGGGCCTCTGGGGCCAACGTCCTGACTTTC. Its protein product is CASSLGASGANVLTF.

This clonotype was seen a few times. The V call is TRBV20-1, the J call TRBJ2-7; 11 bases fit TRBD2. Germline trimming cut 1 base from V and 5 bases from J; bases unmatched to any gene: 7. The CDR3 contains 15 residues. The germline V gene encodes CDR1 DFQATT and CDR2 SNEGSKA (reference sequence). CDR3 loop: CSARALAGGKNEQYF. The CDR3 bases are TGCAGTGCTAGAGCCCTAGCGGGAGGCAAGAACGAGCAGTACTTC.

This clonotype has at least ten counts. The chain links TRBV7-3 to TRBJ1-2; D unclear. CDR1 is SGHTA and CDR2 is FQGTGA in the germline V gene. CDR3 length equals 12 residues. Trimming left V 5 bases short and J 8 bases short, with 12 bases between. DNA for the CDR3: TGTGCCAGCAGCGCCCCGGGGTTGGGCTACACCTTC. It specifies CASSAPGLGYTF.